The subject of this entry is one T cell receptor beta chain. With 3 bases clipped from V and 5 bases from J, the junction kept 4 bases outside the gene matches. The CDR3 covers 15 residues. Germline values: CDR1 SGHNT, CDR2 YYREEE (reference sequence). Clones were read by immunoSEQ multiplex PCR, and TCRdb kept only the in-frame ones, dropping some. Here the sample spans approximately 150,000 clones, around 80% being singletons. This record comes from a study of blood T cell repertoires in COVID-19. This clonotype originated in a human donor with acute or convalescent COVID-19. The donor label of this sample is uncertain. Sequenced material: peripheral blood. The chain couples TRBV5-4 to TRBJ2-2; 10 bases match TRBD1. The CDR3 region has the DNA TGTGCCAGCAGCTGGGACAGGGGTAAGACCGGGGAGCTGTTTTTT. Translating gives CASSWDRGKTGELFF. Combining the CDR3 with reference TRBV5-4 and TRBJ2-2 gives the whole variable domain ETGVTQSPTHLIKTRGQQVTLRCSSQSGHNTVSWYQQALGQGPQFIFQYYREEENGRGNFPPRFSGLQFPNYSSELNVNALELDDSALYLCASSWDRGKTGELFFGEGSRLTVL.